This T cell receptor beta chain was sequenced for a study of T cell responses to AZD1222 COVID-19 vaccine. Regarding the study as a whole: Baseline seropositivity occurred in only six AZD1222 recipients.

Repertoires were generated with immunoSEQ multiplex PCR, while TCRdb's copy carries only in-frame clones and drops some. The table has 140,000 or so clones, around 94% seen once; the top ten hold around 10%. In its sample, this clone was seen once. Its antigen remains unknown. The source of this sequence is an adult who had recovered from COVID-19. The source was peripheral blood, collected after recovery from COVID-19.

CDR3 nucleotide sequence: TGTGCCAGCTCACCCCGACAGGTCGCGAACACCGGGGAGCTGTTTTTT. This gives the protein CASSPRQVANTGELFF. The V gene is TRBV18, the J gene TRBJ2-2, with D possibly being TRBD1 (6 bases). V was cut by 3 bases and J by 0 bases, with 11 bases left in between. The CDR3 has 16 amino acids. The germline CDR1 and CDR2 sequences are KGHSH and LQKENI.